This note documents a single TCR beta chain sequence. Its antigen is as yet unknown. The sample comes from a study of T cell responses to AZD1222 COVID-19 vaccine. General study findings and limits: Clonal diversity may have been underestimated, and the donors were mostly white British, with more females than males. Reports indicate that nearly half of spike-specific TCRs are directed at unmutated variant regions. Elevations in Spike-specific TCR breadth and depth followed administration of two AZD1222 doses. Among vaccine-associated CD4 TCRs, coverage spanned spike, with dominance at 160-218 and 743-854.

Sequencing was performed with immunoSEQ multiplex PCR; in TCRdb, only in-frame clones are kept and a portion is missing. The sample records 85,000 or so clones, just under 90% being singletons. This CDR3 comprises 14 residues. V was shortened by 1 base and J by 3 bases, with 9 bases between the two germline ends. Germline V gene data show CDR1 as KGHSH and CDR2 as LQKENI. This clonotype was sampled from an adult in good health. V usage is TRBV18 and J usage is TRBJ1-1; no firm D call. The starting material was peripheral blood, obtained on day 0 of AZD1222 vaccination. CDR3 in DNA: TGTGCCAGCTCACCACTAAGCGGGGACACTGAAGCTTTCTTT. Its translation: CASSPLSGDTEAFF.